Detailed here is one T cell receptor beta chain. The sample has other DNA sequences that encode this CDR3 too. This record belongs to a study of shared clonotypes between healthy human individuals. CD45RO-negative cells were positively selected for CCR7, leaving out terminally differentiated effector memory CD45RA+ cells. Sorted-subset replicate PCR reactions were performed with 200 ng DNA, corresponding to roughly 27,000 T cell genomes. The table came from immunoSEQ multiplex PCR; TCRdb's copy has only in-frame clones and leaves some out. This sample has 2 million to 2.5 million clones, with 85% to 95% found just once. The junction had 4 bases not matched to a gene; V was cut back by 1 base and J by 2 bases. The CDR3 extends over 16 amino acids. The germline V gene encodes CDR1 MGHRA and CDR2 YSYEKL.

V is TRBV4-1 and J is TRBJ2-3; 9 nucleotides align to TRBD2. This sequence was found in a man between 18 and 29 years old in good health. Some clones in this sample may be carry-over from other donors' samples. The sequenced material came from naive CD8+ T cells from PBMCs. Here the CDR3 reads CASSQVASGITDTQYF. The CDR3 nucleotides are TGCGCCAGCAGCCAAGTCGCTAGCGGGATCACAGATACGCAGTATTTT.